Shown below are 23 T cell receptor beta chains from a single sample sequenced in a study of blood T cell repertoires in COVID-19. This table comes from immunoSEQ multiplex PCR, and its TCRdb copy is limited to in-frame clones, with some not included. Here the sample spans around 300,000 clones, 88% being singletons. Input material: peripheral blood. These receptors originate from a woman aged 25 to 39 with COVID-19, enrolled during active disease.

The chain uses TRBV5-6 and TRBJ2-2; the D gene is possibly TRBD2 (7 bases). Between the trimmed V and J ends, which lost 4 bases and 2 bases, there was a span of 18 bases. Germline-derived CDR1 and CDR2 are SGHDT and YYEEEE. This CDR3 contains 17 residues. DNA of the CDR3: TGTGCCAGCAGCCATCCTTTTGGCGGGGGCAACACCGGGGAGCTGTTTTTT. Translation: CASSHPFGGGNTGELFF. Filled out from reference TRBV5-6 and TRBJ2-2, the complete variable domain reads DAGVTQSPTHLIKTRGQQVTLRCSPKSGHDTVSWYQQALGQGPQFIFQYYEEEERQRGNFPDRFSGHQFPNYSSELNVNALLLGDSALYLCASSHPFGGGNTGELFFGEGSRLTVL.

The chain combines TRBV7-9 with TRBJ1-2, with 12 positions matching TRBD1. This CDR3 has 17 residues. Germline loops: CDR1 SEHNR, CDR2 FQNEAQ (reference sequence). J gave up 4 bases and V 5 bases, and 11 bases lay outside the gene matches. This CDR3 is CASSRPGTGGGRYGYTF. The DNA for the CDR3 is TGTGCCAGCAGCCGTCCCGGGACAGGGGGCGGTCGCTATGGCTACACCTTC. Looking up the rest from reference TRBV7-9 and TRBJ1-2 gives the full variable domain: DTGVSQNPRHKITKRGQNVTFRCDPISEHNRLYWYRQTLGQGPEFLTYFQNEAQLEKSRLLSDRFSAERPKGSFSTLEIQRTEQGDSAMYLCASSRPGTGGGRYGYTFGSGTRLTVV.

This chain links TRBV7-9 with TRBJ2-1; maybe TRBD2 (6 bases). CDR3 length: 17 amino acids. Between the trimmed V and J ends, which lost 5 bases and 5 bases, there was a span of 22 bases. The germline V gene has CDR1 SEHNR and CDR2 FQNEAQ (reference sequence). The CDR3 is CASSPAQGLVYDNEQFF. CDR3 DNA sequence: TGTGCCAGCAGCCCCGCCCAGGGACTCGTGTACGACAATGAGCAGTTCTTC.

The V call is TRBV7-8, the J call TRBJ1-2; D may be TRBD1 (6 bases). The germline V and J ends were trimmed by 5 bases and 0 bases, with 10 bases remaining between them. This CDR3 is 14 amino acids long. The V gene's germline CDR1 is SGHVS and CDR2 FQNEAQ. CDR3 sequence (DNA): TGTGCCAGCAGCCGGACAGACTCTAACTATGGCTACACCTTC. It translates to CASSRTDSNYGYTF.

The table lists this clone with a count of one. The V call is TRBV19, the J call TRBJ2-1; 10 nucleotides match TRBD2. The CDR3 covers 15 residues. The V gene end was trimmed by 5 bases and the J gene end by 6 bases; junction bases not matched to a gene: 7. CDR1 LNHDA and CDR2 SQIVND come from the germline V gene (reference sequence). The CDR3 spells CASSLLAGVLNEQFF. The CDR3 nucleotides read TGTGCCAGTAGTCTCCTAGCGGGGGTTCTCAATGAGCAGTTCTTC.

The chain combines TRBV7-6 with TRBJ1-2; 7 bases fit TRBD1. Trimming at V came to 8 bases and at J to 6 bases, leaving 21 bases not matched to a gene. The CDR3 length is 17 residues. Germline-derived CDR1 and CDR2 are SGHVS and FNYEAQ. This CDR3 reads CASRHSGTAITFHGYTF. CDR3 coding DNA: TGTGCCAGCCGGCATTCGGGGACAGCTATTACATTCCATGGCTACACCTTC.

This chain connects TRBV7-2 to TRBJ1-3; D perhaps matches TRBD1 (6 bases). Trimming took 1 base from V and 1 from J, leaving 8 bases between them. This CDR3 contains 15 residues. Germline CDR1 reads SGHTA; CDR2 reads FQGNSA. CDR3 coding DNA: TGTGCCAGCAGCTTAGGCGGACAGTCTGGAAACACCATATATTTT. It translates to CASSLGGQSGNTIYF.

This chain joins TRBV2 and TRBJ1-2; D remains ambiguous. Per germline, CDR1 SNHLY and CDR2 FYNNEI. Trimming took off 10 bases at V and 2 bases at J, with 11 bases between the two ends. The CDR3 runs 12 residues. CDR3 residues: CATSSPNYGYTF. As DNA, the CDR3 is TGTGCCACCAGCAGTCCAAACTATGGCTACACCTTC.

The chain links TRBV20-1 to TRBJ2-1; 12 bases fit TRBD2. CDR3 length: 15 residues. Germline V CDR1 and CDR2: DFQATT, SNEGSKA (reference sequence). The V segment lost 3 bases and the J segment 8 bases; nucleotides outside the gene matches: 8. This CDR3 reads CSASSSSGGAYEQFF. The CDR3 DNA sequence: TGCAGTGCTAGTTCATCTAGCGGGGGGGCCTATGAGCAGTTCTTC.

Comments on this clone: This may be a read error: a much more frequent sequence differs by one nucleotide. This sequence joins TRBV7-2 and TRBJ2-3, with 8 bases aligning to TRBD1. The V and J ends lost 4 bases and 1 base, in that order; junction bases with no gene match: 1. Germline-derived CDR1 and CDR2 are SGHTA and FQGNSA. CDR3 length: 14 residues. The CDR3 nucleotides are TGTGCCAGCAGCTCGGGACAGGGCACAGATACGCAGTATTTT. This gives the protein CASSSGQGTDTQYF.

The J gene is TRBJ1-4, the V gene TRBV18; D is uncertain. V was trimmed by 6 bases and J by 7 bases, leaving 18 bases between them. This CDR3 has 15 amino acids. Germline CDR1 KGHSH, CDR2 LQKENI. In nucleotides, the CDR3 is TGTGCCAGCTCGAGAGCAGGTGCAACGGCTGAAAAACTGTTTTTT. This gives the protein CASSRAGATAEKLFF.

J is TRBJ2-1 and V is TRBV18, with 12 bases that match TRBD2. The CDR3 loop spans 14 amino acids. From germline, CDR1 is KGHSH and CDR2 LQKENI. After removal of 6 bases from V and 6 bases from J, the junction contained 3 bases not matched to a gene. The CDR3, as DNA: TGTGCCAGCTCGGCGGGACTAGCGGGCAATGAGCAGTTCTTC. This translates into CASSAGLAGNEQFF.

This clone was recorded once. This chain uses TRBV3-1 (or the pseudogene TRBV3-2) with TRBJ2-5; 9 bases fit TRBD2. The CDR3 consists of 15 residues. Germline V gene data show CDR1 as LGHDT and CDR2 as YNNKEL (reference sequence). With 0 bases clipped from V and 5 bases from J, the junction kept 4 bases outside the gene matches. CDR3 sequence: CASSQDLTSGETQYF. The CDR3, as DNA: TGTGCCAGCAGCCAAGATTTGACTAGCGGTGAGACCCAGTACTTC.

CDR3 DNA: TGTGCCACCAGCAGAGGATCGGCTAGCGGGGGGACGAGCTCCTACGAGCAGTACGTC. It yields the protein CATSRGSASGGTSSYEQYV. The rearrangement uses TRBV15 and TRBJ2-7, with 11 bases fitting TRBD2. The CDR3 runs 19 residues. Germline V gives CDR1 LNHNV, CDR2 YYDKDF (reference sequence). With V trimmed by 1 base and J by 0 bases, 11 bases remained unmatched.

The V gene is TRBV12-1, the J gene TRBJ2-5; TRBD2, the table's D call, was not compared with the DNA. TRBV12-1 is marked as a pseudogene. This CDR3 comprises 13 residues. CDR3 in DNA: TGTGCCAGCGGACTGGAAGGTTTGGAGACCCAGTACTTC. Its protein is CASGLEGLETQYF.

This sequence joins TRBV6-5 and TRBJ2-2, with 8 bases matching TRBD2. With 2 bases clipped from V and 5 bases from J, the junction kept 4 bases outside the gene matches. Germline assignment: CDR1 MNHEY and CDR2 SVGAGI. The CDR3 has 15 amino acids. CDR3 in amino acids: CASSYGIAGTGELFF. The CDR3 nucleotides are TGTGCCAGCAGTTACGGGATAGCGGGGACCGGGGAGCTGTTTTTT.

This sequence joins TRBV30 and TRBJ2-5, with D unclear. Trimming pared 3 bases from V and 6 bases from J, leaving 17 bases between. This CDR3 is 14 amino acids long. Looked up from germline, CDR1 is GTSNPN and CDR2 is SVGIG (reference sequence). CDR3 in DNA: TGTGCCTGGAGCTATGGGCAGGCCTTGAAGACCCAGTACTTC. It codes for CAWSYGQALKTQYF.

The V gene is TRBV7-9, the J gene TRBJ1-2; D not certain. The germline gives CDR1 SEHNR, CDR2 FQNEAQ (reference sequence). V lost 1 base, J lost 6 bases, and 9 bases lay in between. This CDR3 is 13 amino acids long. The CDR3 nucleotides read TGTGCCAGCAGCTTAGTTCGGGTTAATGGCTACACCTTC. This translates into CASSLVRVNGYTF. The variable domain in full, completed from reference TRBV7-9 and TRBJ1-2, reads DTGVSQNPRHKITKRGQNVTFRCDPISEHNRLYWYRQTLGQGPEFLTYFQNEAQLEKSRLLSDRFSAERPKGSFSTLEIQRTEQGDSAMYLCASSLVRVNGYTFGSGTRLTVV.

This clone was detected only once. V gene TRBV5-1 combines with J gene TRBJ2-2, with D unresolved. CDR3 length equals 14 residues. Trimming removed 4 bases from V and 5 bases from J, with 12 bases in between. CDR1 is SGHRS, CDR2 YFSETQ, per germline. CDR3 sequence: CASSPRLRTGELFF. The CDR3 DNA sequence: TGCGCCAGCAGCCCCAGACTTCGGACCGGGGAGCTGTTTTTT.

This chain links TRBV19 with TRBJ2-4; D is possibly TRBD1 (5 bases). Trimming left V 6 bases short and J 1 base short, with 13 bases between. Germline CDR1 reads LNHDA; CDR2 reads SQIVND (reference sequence). CDR3 length: 15 amino acids. CDR3 residues: CASRVAGLAKNIQYF. As DNA, the CDR3 is TGTGCCAGTAGGGTGGCAGGGCTGGCCAAAAACATTCAGTACTTC.

This clone is a singleton in its sample. V and J are TRBV7-9 and TRBJ2-1; 9 positions match TRBD2. The germline V gene has CDR1 SEHNR and CDR2 FQNEAQ (reference sequence). The CDR3 length is 15 residues. V shed 3 bases, J shed 6 bases, and the junction held 6 bases outside the gene matches. CDR3: CASSFPGLASNEQFF. The CDR3 DNA follows: TGTGCCAGCAGCTTCCCGGGACTAGCTTCCAATGAGCAGTTCTTC.

The chain uses TRBV10-3 and TRBJ2-7; 7 positions agree with TRBD1. The CDR3 length is 13 residues. Trimming at V came to 10 bases and at J to 5 bases, leaving 11 bases not matched to a gene. Germline-derived CDR1 and CDR2 are ENHRY and SYGVKD. Here the CDR3 reads CATSNRGQDEQYF. DNA for the CDR3: TGTGCCACTTCAAACAGGGGCCAGGACGAGCAGTACTTC.

V is TRBV11-2 and J is TRBJ2-1; D gene unclear. V lost 3 bases and J lost 8, with 8 bases in between. The germline V gene has CDR1 SGHAT and CDR2 FQNNGV. The CDR3 runs to 12 residues. CDR3 bases: TGTGCCAGCAGCTTGTCTATCCATGAGCAGTTCTTC. Translating it yields CASSLSIHEQFF.